These T cell receptor beta chains were read from a single sample in a study of OX40 agonist ivuxolimab in advanced cancers. Here immunoSEQ multiplex PCR was the method, and the copy in TCRdb shows in-frame clones only, minus some. The sample has about 59,000 clones, about 80% seen once. The sequences come from CD4+ or CD8+ T cells sorted from blood, collected in a trial of the OX40 agonist ivuxolimab. The receptors derive from an adult with an advanced solid tumor such as melanoma, head and neck, liver or kidney cancer. Each CDR3 is given with its conserved first and last residue. A D gene is named only where the DNA matches it firmly. Size tells how often a clone was seen (once, few, many) or the class of an expanded clone, and some rows leave it out.

CDR3 protein: CASSGRFGYTF; CDR3 DNA: TGTGCCAGCAGCGGACGGTTTGGCTACACCTTC; J gene: TRBJ1-2; D gene: .; V gene: TRBV6-5; clone size: .
CDR3 protein: CASSPNIGGELFF; CDR3 DNA: TGTGCCAGCAGCCCCAATATTGGCGGGGAGCTGTTTTTT; J gene: TRBJ2-2; D gene: .; V gene: TRBV7-2; clone size: .
CDR3 protein: CASSFYTGELFF; CDR3 DNA: TGTGCCAGCAGTTTTTATACAGGGGAGCTGTTTTTT; J gene: TRBJ2-2; D gene: .; V gene: TRBV27; clone size: .
CDR3 protein: CASSKKTKTPGTSHDEQFF; CDR3 DNA: TGTGCCAGCAGCAAGAAAACAAAAACACCCGGGACTAGTCACGATGAGCAGTTCTTC; J gene: TRBJ2-1; D gene: TRBD2; V gene: TRBV9; clone size: few
CDR3 protein: CASSPGQLNEKLFF; CDR3 DNA: TGTGCCAGCAGCCCGGGACAGCTAAATGAAAAACTGTTTTTT; J gene: TRBJ1-4; D gene: TRBD1; V gene: TRBV5-6; clone size: .
CDR3 protein: CASRFTQGVGTQYF; CDR3 DNA: TGTGCCAGCAGATTCACACAGGGTGTCGGTACGCAGTATTTT; J gene: TRBJ2-3; D gene: .; V gene: TRBV6-5; clone size: .
CDR3 protein: CASSLAGSLYEQYF; CDR3 DNA: TGCGCCAGCAGCTTGGCAGGGAGTCTCTACGAGCAGTACTTC; J gene: TRBJ2-7; D gene: .; V gene: TRBV5-1; clone size: few
CDR3 protein: CACHSGRASGANVLTF; CDR3 DNA: TGTGCCTGCCATAGCGGGAGGGCATCCGGGGCCAACGTCCTGACTTTC; J gene: TRBJ2-6; D gene: TRBD2; V gene: TRBV30; clone size: .
CDR3 protein: CSATGTITVF; CDR3 DNA: TGCAGTGCTACCGGGACTATCACCGTCTTC; J gene: TRBJ2-1; D gene: TRBD2; V gene: TRBV20-1; clone size: .
CDR3 protein: CASNRQADTQYF; CDR3 DNA: TGTGCCAGCAATAGGCAGGCAGATACGCAGTATTTT; J gene: TRBJ2-3; D gene: .; V gene: TRBV2; clone size: .
CDR3 protein: CASSSGSQYGYTF; CDR3 DNA: TGTGCCAGCAGCTCGGGGTCCCAATATGGCTACACCTTC; J gene: TRBJ1-2; D gene: .; V gene: TRBV5-5; clone size: .
CDR3 protein: CASSLVNPEAFF; CDR3 DNA: TGTGCCAGCAGCTTAGTAAACCCTGAAGCTTTCTTT; J gene: TRBJ1-1; D gene: .; V gene: TRBV7-9; clone size: .
CDR3 protein: CAWRPSGRVYEQYF; CDR3 DNA: TGTGCCTGGAGGCCTAGCGGGAGGGTGTACGAGCAGTACTTC; J gene: TRBJ2-7; D gene: TRBD2; V gene: TRBV30; clone size: .
CDR3 protein: CASMTSGRKRDIQYF; CDR3 DNA: TGTGCCAGCATGACTAGCGGGAGGAAGAGGGACATTCAGTACTTC; J gene: TRBJ2-4; D gene: TRBD2; V gene: TRBV6-5; clone size: .
CDR3 protein: CASSESGRGETQYF; CDR3 DNA: TGCGCCAGCAGTGAGTCGGGGCGGGGAGAGACCCAGTACTTC; J gene: TRBJ2-5; D gene: .; V gene: TRBV10-1; clone size: .
CDR3 protein: CASRQGTYNEQFF; CDR3 DNA: TGTGCCAGCAGACAAGGTACCTACAATGAGCAGTTCTTC; J gene: TRBJ2-1; D gene: .; V gene: TRBV2; clone size: .
CDR3 protein: CASSGSGNTIYF; CDR3 DNA: TGTGCCAGTTCAGGGAGCGGAAACACCATATATTTT; J gene: TRBJ1-3; D gene: .; V gene: TRBV2; clone size: .
CDR3 protein: CASSPSGGAKNIQYF; CDR3 DNA: TGTGCCAGCAGCCCAAGCGGGGGGGCTAAAAACATTCAGTACTTC; J gene: TRBJ2-4; D gene: TRBD2; V gene: TRBV6-5; clone size: .
CDR3 protein: CASSPQGQGAWGYTF; CDR3 DNA: TGTGCCAGCAGCCCCCAGGGACAGGGGGCTTGGGGCTACACCTTC; J gene: TRBJ1-2; D gene: TRBD1; V gene: TRBV9; clone size: .
CDR3 protein: CASSIRTGRGPYEQYF; CDR3 DNA: TGTGCCAGCAGCATACGGACAGGGCGAGGACCTTACGAGCAGTACTTC; J gene: TRBJ2-7; D gene: TRBD1; V gene: TRBV5-4; clone size: .
CDR3 protein: CASSPRVGGSYEQYF; CDR3 DNA: TGTGCCAGCAGCCCACGGGTTGGAGGGTCCTACGAGCAGTACTTC; J gene: TRBJ2-7; D gene: .; V gene: TRBV6-4; clone size: .
CDR3 protein: CASSQEDRLANYGYTF; CDR3 DNA: TGCGCCAGCAGCCAGGAGGACAGGCTTGCTAACTATGGCTACACCTTC; J gene: TRBJ1-2; D gene: TRBD1; V gene: TRBV4-1; clone size: .
CDR3 protein: CASSFRGAETQYF; CDR3 DNA: TGTGCCAGCAGCTTCAGGGGGGCAGAGACCCAGTACTTC; J gene: TRBJ2-5; D gene: .; V gene: TRBV7-9; clone size: .
CDR3 protein: CAITTTGGVPATF; CDR3 DNA: TGTGCCATCACTACGACAGGGGGCGTCCCCGCTACCTTC; J gene: TRBJ1-2; D gene: TRBD1; V gene: TRBV10-3; clone size: .